This TCR beta chain was documented in a study of early T cells in non-severe SARS-CoV-2 infection. The overall study: The chains were unpaired, and the sequenced material was bulk RNA from unsorted whole blood.

CDR1 is KGHDR, CDR2 SFDVKD, per germline. Trimming stripped 7 bases from V and 4 bases from J, with 10 bases between. This CDR3 spans 13 amino acids. Each single cDNA molecule received a unique molecular identifier. From the 5' RACE reads, TCRdb called clonotypes with MiXCR, one entry per CDR3 protein. The table records about 77,000 distinct CDR3 sequences, around 9.9% of them present only once. Overall study results and limits: VDJdb matches were skewed toward anti-spike CD8 T cell responses.

Of note for this clonotype: The antigen is not known.

The V and J genes are TRBV24-1 and TRBJ1-5; D is uncertain. This clonotype originated in an adult who was a healthcare worker with PCR-confirmed SARS-CoV-2 infection or an uninfected control (not recorded which). The sample consisted of whole blood. CDR3 amino acids: CATSSPGNQPQHF. The CDR3 coding sequence is TGTGCCACCAGCTCTCCCGGTAATCAGCCCCAGCATTTT.